Presented here are 11 T cell receptor beta chains from one specimen sequenced in a study of T cell clonotyping in hematopoietic cell transplantation. This sample's time point: recipient sample about 28 days before transplant, after cytoreduction. The data were produced by immunoSEQ multiplex PCR, yet TCRdb's version contains in-frame clones alone and is incomplete. The table records around 37,000 clones, about 85% of them present only once. The material sequenced was peripheral blood mononuclear cells, taken before stem cell transplant. All receptors derive from a man in his 60s with acute myeloid leukemia. Some clones in this sample may be carry-over from other donors' samples.

V is TRBV11-2 and J is TRBJ1-4; D is ambiguous. This CDR3 has 12 residues. Germline loops: CDR1 SGHAT, CDR2 FQNNGV. V shed 3 bases and J shed 7 bases, with 6 bases lying between them. The CDR3 sequence is CASSFSGEKLFF. In nucleotides, the CDR3 is TGTGCCAGCAGCTTTTCGGGTGAAAAACTGTTTTTT.

This sequence joins TRBV2 and TRBJ2-7, with D possibly matching TRBD1 (6 bases). This CDR3 has 20 amino acids. Germline CDR1 is SNHLY and CDR2 is FYNNEI. V was pared by 3 bases and J by 0 bases, with 27 bases between. The CDR3 nucleotides read TGTGCCAGCAGTGATTTATTCGGCGTGGGAGCAGGGGCTTACTCCTACGAGCAGTACTTC. This encodes CASSDLFGVGAGAYSYEQYF.

The chain combines TRBV5-1 with TRBJ2-2; the D gene is possibly TRBD1 (5 bases). Trimming removed 0 bases at V and 2 bases at J, with 8 bases between. The CDR3 covers 15 residues. Germline CDR1 is SGHRS and CDR2 is YFSETQ. CDR3 nucleotide sequence: TGCGCCAGCAGCTTGGGACAGACTAACACCGGGGAGCTGTTTTTT. Translation: CASSLGQTNTGELFF.

This CDR3 is CASSSHAENTEAFF. The CDR3 region has the DNA TGCGCCAGCAGCTCCCACGCAGAGAACACTGAAGCTTTCTTT. This sequence joins TRBV5-1 and TRBJ1-1, with D unclear. Germline values: CDR1 SGHRS, CDR2 YFSETQ. CDR3 length: 14 amino acids. V lost 3 bases, J lost 1 base, and 10 bases lay in between.

The chain links TRBV9 to TRBJ2-1; the D gene is possibly TRBD2 (5 bases). Germline loops: CDR1 SGDLS, CDR2 YYNGEE. Trimming removed 3 bases at V and 5 bases at J, with 9 bases between. The CDR3 totals 13 residues. The DNA of the CDR3 is TGTGCCAGCAGCGGATTGGGAGACAATGAGCAGTTCTTC. Translation gives CASSGLGDNEQFF.

This clone was seen a single time. The V and J genes are TRBV30 and TRBJ1-6, with 8 bases matching TRBD1. Looked up from germline, CDR1 is GTSNPN and CDR2 is SVGIG (reference sequence). With V trimmed by 3 bases and J by 7 bases, 8 bases remained unmatched. The CDR3 runs 15 residues. The CDR3 nucleotides are TGTGCCTGGAGCCCTGGACAGGGCCTGAATTCACCCCTCCACTTT. Amino acids: CAWSPGQGLNSPLHF.

This clone was counted between two and nine times. The chain employs TRBV28 and TRBJ1-2, with 7 bases fitting TRBD1. The CDR3 runs to 13 residues. Per the germline V gene, CDR1 is MDHEN and CDR2 is SYDVKM. The V segment lost 9 bases and the J segment 4 bases; nucleotides outside the gene matches: 8. The CDR3 here is CASLTGVGYGYTF. The DNA for the CDR3 is TGTGCCAGTCTTACAGGGGTCGGCTATGGCTACACCTTC.

The chain has TRBV9 and TRBJ2-1; 10 bases are shared with TRBD2. J gave up 12 bases and V 2 bases, and 26 bases lay outside the gene matches. Germline CDR1 and CDR2: SGDLS and YYNGEE. The CDR3 is 20 residues long. The CDR3 sequence is CASSVNVGLAGGTSSDGQFF. The CDR3 DNA follows: TGTGCCAGCAGCGTCAATGTAGGATTAGCGGGGGGAACCTCCTCGGATGGGCAGTTCTTC.

The chain employs TRBV5-1 and TRBJ2-7; no reliable D call. The CDR3 totals 14 residues. Trimming stripped 0 bases from V and 6 bases from J, with 13 bases between. Germline lookup yields CDR1 SGHRS and CDR2 YFSETQ. DNA of the CDR3: TGCGCCAGCAGCTTGGGGGAAAGGACCCGCGAGCAGTACTTC. This encodes CASSLGERTREQYF.

CDR3 region: CASSPRGQGNSPLHF. In DNA, the CDR3 is TGTGCCAGCAGCCCCAGGGGGCAGGGTAACTCACCCCTCCACTTT. This rearrangement joins TRBV7-2 to TRBJ1-6; 8 nucleotides align to TRBD1. V trimming: 5 bases; J trimming: 10 bases; junction bases outside the gene matches: 10. Germline V lookup: CDR1 SGHTA, CDR2 FQGNSA. This CDR3 is 15 amino acids long.

As for this clone: At one boundary the junction diverges from the germline segment, which might be a read error. The V and J genes are TRBV7-6 and TRBJ2-7; D is possibly TRBD1 or TRBD2 (6 bases each). The CDR3 contains 15 residues. Germline-derived CDR1 and CDR2 are SGHVS and FNYEAQ. The CDR3 loop is CASSSLPGDFQSGDF. The CDR3 DNA sequence: TGTGCCAGCAGCTCCCTCCCCGGGGACTTTCAATCAGGGGACTTC.